Below, 15 T cell receptor beta chains from the same sample are listed, as sequenced in a study of somatic mutations in cytotoxic T cells in rheumatoid arthritis. Sequencing used immunoSEQ multiplex PCR; TCRdb keeps in-frame clones, though not all of them. Altogether about 20,000 clones are present, about 86% being singletons, with the ten largest covering over 12%. The sample taken for sequencing was CD8+ T cells sorted from blood. Source of these receptors: a middle-aged man in good health.

The chain combines TRBV5-1 with TRBJ2-5; 11 bases are a match to TRBD1. Germline V lookup: CDR1 SGHRS, CDR2 YFSETQ. This CDR3 is built from 15 residues. J lost 5 bases, V lost 4 bases, and 7 bases had no gene match. The CDR3 DNA reads as TGCGCCAGCAGCGGGGGACAGGGGGATGTGGAGACCCAGTACTTC. It translates to CASSGGQGDVETQYF.

This clone has a handful of counts. V gene TRBV9 combines with J gene TRBJ2-7, with TRBD2 matching 8 bases. Germline V lookup: CDR1 SGDLS, CDR2 YYNGEE. This CDR3 has 14 residues. The J segment lost 1 base and the V segment lost 3 bases, leaving 3 bases of the junction unmatched. Here the CDR3 reads CASSAGGSSYEQYF. The CDR3 region has the DNA TGTGCCAGCAGCGCGGGAGGGAGTTCCTACGAGCAGTACTTC.

This chain uses TRBV9 with TRBJ2-2, with D uncertain. The V and J ends lost 4 bases and 6 bases respectively, with 7 bases between them. From germline, CDR1 is SGDLS and CDR2 YYNGEE. The CDR3 length is 12 residues. The CDR3 reads CASSPAAGELFF. The CDR3 DNA is TGTGCCAGCAGCCCGGCGGCCGGGGAGCTGTTTTTT.

The J gene is TRBJ2-7, the V gene TRBV7-2, with D perhaps given as TRBD1 or TRBD2 (5 bases each). CDR1 is SGHTA and CDR2 is FQGNSA in the germline V gene. The CDR3 loop spans 16 amino acids. The V end lost 1 base, the J end lost 2 bases, and 15 bases lay between the germline ends. The CDR3 here is CASSLGVGTIPYEQYF. The DNA of the CDR3 is TGTGCCAGCAGCTTAGGAGTGGGGACCATCCCCTACGAGCAGTACTTC.

The CDR3 DNA sequence: TGTGCCAGCAGCTTACTCCCCTACGAGCAGTACTTC. Residues: CASSLLPYEQYF. J is TRBJ2-7 and V is TRBV5-8; D ambiguous. This CDR3 comprises 12 residues. The germline V gene has CDR1 SGHTS and CDR2 YDEGEE. V shed 2 bases and J shed 2 bases, with 5 bases lying between them.

This chain joins TRBV6-4 and TRBJ2-3; 10 nucleotides match TRBD2. Germline assignment: CDR1 MRHNA and CDR2 SNTAGT. After removal of 2 bases from V and 2 bases from J, the junction contained 1 base not matched to a gene. This CDR3 spans 15 amino acids. The CDR3 sequence: CASSDSGRATDTQYF. In nucleotides, the CDR3 is TGTGCCAGCAGTGACAGCGGGAGGGCCACAGATACGCAGTATTTT.

The chain joins TRBV28 to TRBJ2-1; 9 bases match TRBD2. The CDR3 is 13 residues long. Germline values: CDR1 MDHEN, CDR2 SYDVKM. With V trimmed by 5 bases and J by 9 bases, 5 bases remained unmatched. CDR3 sequence reads: CASSLTSGSEQFF. The CDR3 DNA is TGTGCCAGCAGTCTTACTAGCGGGTCTGAGCAGTTCTTC.

This clone was recorded only once. This sequence joins TRBV7-8 and TRBJ2-1; the D gene is possibly TRBD1 (6 bases). V lost 4 bases to trimming and J lost 8 bases, with 15 bases between them. The germline gives CDR1 SGHVS, CDR2 FQNEAQ. The CDR3 is made up of 14 amino acids. This chain's CDR3 is CASSSTGSRDEQFF. CDR3 DNA sequence: TGTGCCAGCAGCTCAACAGGGAGTCGCGATGAGCAGTTCTTC.

This clone was seen a single time. The J gene is TRBJ2-1, the V gene TRBV27; tentative D call: TRBD2 (6 bases). The CDR3 spans 13 residues. Looked up from germline, CDR1 is MNHEY and CDR2 is SMNVEV (reference sequence). Trimming shortened V by 6 bases and J by 8 bases, and 14 bases separated the two germline ends. This CDR3 reads CASSVAVWDEQFF. CDR3 nucleotides: TGTGCCAGCAGCGTAGCGGTCTGGGATGAGCAGTTCTTC.

The V gene is TRBV7-9, the J gene TRBJ1-6, with a tentative D call TRBD1 (5 bases). This CDR3 has 16 amino acids. V lost 8 bases and J lost 0, with 14 bases in between. The germline CDR1 and CDR2 sequences are SEHNR and FQNEAQ (reference sequence). For the CDR3, the DNA is TGTGCCAGCTCCTGGGGGAGGATCTCCTATAATTCACCCCTCCACTTT. Protein: CASSWGRISYNSPLHF.

The chain couples TRBV7-2 to TRBJ1-1; D may be TRBD1 (6 bases). CDR3 size: 15 residues. Germline loops: CDR1 SGHTA, CDR2 FQGNSA. V shed 3 bases and J shed 0 bases, with 11 bases lying between them. The CDR3 DNA is TGTGCCAGCAGCTTCCACAGGGCCATGAACACTGAAGCTTTCTTT. Translated, it gives CASSFHRAMNTEAFF.

The chain combines TRBV27 with TRBJ1-5, with D possibly matching TRBD1 (5 bases). Trimming took off 2 bases at V and 7 bases at J, with 12 bases between the two ends. Germline loops: CDR1 MNHEY, CDR2 SMNVEV (reference sequence). The CDR3 runs 14 residues. CDR3 amino acids: CASSLDRGTQPQHF. Here the CDR3 DNA reads TGTGCCAGCAGTTTAGACCGGGGCACGCAGCCCCAGCATTTT.

The chain carries TRBV13 and TRBJ2-5; D is uncertain. The CDR3 loop spans 13 amino acids. The ends were cut back, 3 bases at V and 1 base at J, with 6 bases in the middle. CDR1 is PRHDT and CDR2 is FYEKMQ in the germline V gene (reference sequence). CDR3 loop: CASSLSSQETQYF. The CDR3 bases are TGTGCCAGCAGCTTGTCCAGCCAAGAGACCCAGTACTTC.

The table lists this clone with a count of one. This rearrangement joins TRBV28 to TRBJ1-3, with D maybe TRBD1 (5 bases). Per the germline V gene, CDR1 is MDHEN and CDR2 is SYDVKM. The CDR3 spans 16 residues. V was clipped by 6 bases and J by 3 bases, with 18 bases between them. The CDR3 DNA reads TGTGCCAGCAGCCCAGCGGGGGAGCTTGGTGGAAACACCATATATTTT. Translation gives CASSPAGELGGNTIYF.

V usage is TRBV4-2 and J usage is TRBJ2-4; D is uncertain. The CDR3 runs to 14 residues. Germline CDR1 LGHNA, CDR2 YNFKEQ. The V and J ends lost 0 bases and 0 bases respectively, with 3 bases between them. In DNA form, the CDR3 reads TGTGCCAGCAGCCAAGAACAAGCCAAAAACATTCAGTACTTC. Translated, it gives CASSQEQAKNIQYF.